This entry features one T cell receptor (beta chain) sequence. V shed 6 bases and J shed 4 bases, with 15 bases lying between them. The CDR3 extends over 14 amino acids. Germline values: CDR1 MDHEN, CDR2 SYDVKM. The data derive from a study of T cell changes during pregnancy in multiple sclerosis. Only in-frame clones appear in the TCRdb table, and some are missing; sequencing was by immunoSEQ multiplex PCR. There are 95,000 to 100,000 clones in the sample; 80% to 95% occur only once, and about 2.9% lies in the top ten. This TCR was recovered from a female donor with multiple sclerosis, enrolled in a pregnancy study. The rearrangement links TRBV28 to TRBJ1-2, with unresolved D. Source: peripheral blood, taken in the second trimester of pregnancy. The CDR3 bases are TGTGCCAGCAGATTTACGGACTCTGGCTATGGCTACACCTTC. Translating it yields CASRFTDSGYGYTF.